This TCR beta chain came from a study of shared clonotypes between healthy human individuals. Findings and limits, study-wide: Estimated clonotype richness was generally higher in naive than memory subsets.

The authors split each subset's genomic DNA evenly across several immunoSEQ plates. Sequencing was performed with immunoSEQ multiplex PCR; in TCRdb, only in-frame clones are kept and a portion is missing. The sample carries millions of clones, approximately 93% recorded once. Regarding this clone: Its matching antigen is unknown.

The V and J ends lost 10 bases and 3 bases respectively, with 15 bases between them. Germline CDR1 MNHEY, CDR2 SVGAGI. This CDR3 has 14 amino acids. The sample taken for sequencing was naive CD4+ T cells from PBMCs. Subset described: CD45RA+ positively selected. This chain joins TRBV6-5 and TRBJ1-4; weak D call: TRBD1 (5 bases). The receptor comes from a young man in good health. Some clones in this sample may be carry-over from other donors' samples. CDR3 coding DNA: TGTGCCACCTCCCCAGGGAGGCCTAATGAAAAACTGTTTTTT. Its translation: CATSPGRPNEKLFF.